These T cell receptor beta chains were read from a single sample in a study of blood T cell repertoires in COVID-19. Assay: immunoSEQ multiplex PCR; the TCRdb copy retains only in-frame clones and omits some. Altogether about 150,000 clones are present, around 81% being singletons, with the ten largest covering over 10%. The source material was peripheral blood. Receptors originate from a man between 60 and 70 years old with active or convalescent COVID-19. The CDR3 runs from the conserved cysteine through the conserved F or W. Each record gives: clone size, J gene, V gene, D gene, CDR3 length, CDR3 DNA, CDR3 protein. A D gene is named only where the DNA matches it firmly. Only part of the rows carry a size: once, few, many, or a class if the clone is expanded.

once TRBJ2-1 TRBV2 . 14 TGTGCCACTCAAGGGGGTGTCGGGTTCGCTGAGCAGTTCTTC CATQGGVGFAEQFF
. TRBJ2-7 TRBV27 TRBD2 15 TGTGCCAGCAATCGCGGAGCCGGGAGGGTCTACGAGCAGTACTTC CASNRGAGRVYEQYF
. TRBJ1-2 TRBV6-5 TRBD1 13 TGTGCCAGCCTCCCTAACAGGGGTTTAGGCTACACCTTC CASLPNRGLGYTF
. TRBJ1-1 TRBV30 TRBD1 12 TGTGCCTGGATGGAACAGGGGACTGAAGCTTTCTTT CAWMEQGTEAFF
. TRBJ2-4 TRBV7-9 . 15 TGTGCCAGCAGCCCTCCTGGAGGGGGCTCCGGCATTCAGTACTTC CASSPPGGGSGIQYF
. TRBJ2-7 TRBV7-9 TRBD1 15 TGTGCCAGCAGCTCCTTTCGGACAGGGAGGAACGAGCAGTACTTC CASSSFRTGRNEQYF
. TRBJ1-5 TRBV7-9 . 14 TGTGCCAGCAGCTTTGACGGCGGAAATCAGCCCCAGCATTTT CASSFDGGNQPQHF
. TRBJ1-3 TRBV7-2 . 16 TGTGCCAGCAGCTTAGTACAGGTCCACTCTGGAAACACCATATATTTT CASSLVQVHSGNTIYF
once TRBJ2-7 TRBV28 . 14 TGTGCCAGCATCCGCCGGGACACATACTACGAGCAGTACTTC CASIRRDTYYEQYF
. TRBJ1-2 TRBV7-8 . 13 TGTGCCAGCAGCTTAGACAGGGTAAATGGCTACACCTTC CASSLDRVNGYTF
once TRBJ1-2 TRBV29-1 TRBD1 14 TGCAGCGTTGAAGACCGAGGGACAGGGGGAGGCTACACCTTC CSVEDRGTGGGYTF
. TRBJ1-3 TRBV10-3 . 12 TGTGCCATCTGGGGGCCTGGAAACACCATATATTTT CAIWGPGNTIYF
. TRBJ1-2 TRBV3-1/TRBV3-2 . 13 TGTGCCAGCAGCACCAGAGGTCTATATGGCTACACCTTC CASSTRGLYGYTF
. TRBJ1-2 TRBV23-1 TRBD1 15 TGCGCCAGCAGGGGCAGACAGGGAATCAGCTATGGCTACACCTTC CASRGRQGISYGYTF
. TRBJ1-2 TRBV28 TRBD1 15 TGTGCCAGCAGCCCTTCCGGGACAGTGAGCTATGGCTACACCTTC CASSPSGTVSYGYTF
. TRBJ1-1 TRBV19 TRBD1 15 TGTGCCAGTAGTATAACCGGGACAGGGTTCACTGAAGCTTTCTTT CASSITGTGFTEAFF
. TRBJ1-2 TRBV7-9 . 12 TGTGCCAGCAGCTTAGGACGGGATGGCTACACCTTC CASSLGRDGYTF
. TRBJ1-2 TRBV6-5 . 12 TGTGCCAGCAGCCCCCGACTAGACAGCAGAAACTTC CASSPRLDSRNF
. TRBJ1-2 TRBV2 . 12 TGTGCCAGCAGTGACAGGGGCTATGGCTACACCTTC CASSDRGYGYTF
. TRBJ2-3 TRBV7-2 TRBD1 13 TGTGCCAGCGGTAGAGGGGGCGCGGATACGCAGTATTTT CASGRGGADTQYF
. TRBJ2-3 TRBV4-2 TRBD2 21 TGTGCCAGCAGCCAAGGCTTTCCCGGGACTAGCGGGAGGCGAGGGGGAGATACGCAGTATTTT CASSQGFPGTSGRRGGDTQYF
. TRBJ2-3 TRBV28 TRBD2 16 TGTGCCAGCAGTTCGGGGACTAGCGGTTACACAGATACGCAGTATTTT CASSSGTSGYTDTQYF
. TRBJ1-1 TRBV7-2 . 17 TGTGCCAGCTCGAAAAATTGGGGGAGGCTCGGGGACACTGAAGCTTTCTTT CASSKNWGRLGDTEAFF
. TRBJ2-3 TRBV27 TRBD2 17 TGTGCCAGCAGTCGGCGGTTGATTAGCGGGAGGGAAGATACGCAGTATTTT CASSRRLISGREDTQYF
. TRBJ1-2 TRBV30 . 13 TGTGCCTGGAGTCGGGGACTGAACTATGGCTACACCTTC CAWSRGLNYGYTF
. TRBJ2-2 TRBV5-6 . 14 TGTGCCAGCAGACCCGTACTAGTTGCCGGGGAGCTGTTTTTT CASRPVLVAGELFF
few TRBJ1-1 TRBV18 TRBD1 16 TGTGCCAGCTCACCACCGAACAGGGGGCAAGACACTGAAGCTTTCTTT CASSPPNRGQDTEAFF
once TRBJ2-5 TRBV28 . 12 TGTGCCAGCCTGAGCGGTCGAGAGACCCAGTACTTC CASLSGRETQYF
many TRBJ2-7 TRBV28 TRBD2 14 TGTGCCAGCGTAGCGGGAGGGCCTAGCTACGAGCAGTACTTC CASVAGGPSYEQYF
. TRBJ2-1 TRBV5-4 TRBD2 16 TGTGCCAGCAGCGCCTCTAGCGGGAGGGCCCTCAATGAGCAGTTCTTC CASSASSGRALNEQFF
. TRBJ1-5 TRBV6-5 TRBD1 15 TGTGCCAGCAGCGCTGGACAGGGGCGAACACAGCCCCAGCATTTT CASSAGQGRTQPQHF
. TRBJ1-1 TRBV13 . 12 TGTGCCAGCGACAGTGGGGGGACTGAAGCTTTCTTT CASDSGGTEAFF
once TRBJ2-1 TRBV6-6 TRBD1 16 TGTGCCAGCACCTCTCACCGAGGACAGGGTCCCAATGAGCAGTTCTTC CASTSHRGQGPNEQFF
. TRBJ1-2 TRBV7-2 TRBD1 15 TGTGCCAGCAGCTTAAAACAGGGGGCGGACTATGGCTACACCTTC CASSLKQGADYGYTF
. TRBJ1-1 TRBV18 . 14 TGTGCCAGCTCTCAACAGGTTTCGAACACTGAAGCTTTCTTT CASSQQVSNTEAFF
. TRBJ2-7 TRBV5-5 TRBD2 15 TGTGCCAGCAGCTTGGCGGCGGGAGCCTCCTACGAGCAGTACTTC CASSLAAGASYEQYF
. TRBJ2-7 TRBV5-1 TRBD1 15 TGCGCCAGCAGCGCCCCAGGGGGCGTTATCGACGAGCAGTACTTC CASSAPGGVIDEQYF
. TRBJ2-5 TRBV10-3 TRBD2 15 TGTGCCATCAGTGAGCTAGCGGGAGGGACGGAGACCCAGTACTTC CAISELAGGTETQYF
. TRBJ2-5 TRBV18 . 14 TGTGCCAGCTCACCATCTCGAGGCCAAGAGACCCAGTACTTC CASSPSRGQETQYF
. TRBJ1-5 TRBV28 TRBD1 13 TGTGCCAGCAGGGACAGGGTCCATCAGCCCCAGCATTTT CASRDRVHQPQHF
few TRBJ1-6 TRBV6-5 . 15 TGTGCCAGCAGTTACGCAACAGGGTACGGTTCACCCCTCCACTTT CASSYATGYGSPLHF
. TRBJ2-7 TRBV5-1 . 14 TGCGCCAGCAGCTTGGCAACAGGTCACTACGAGCAGTACTTC CASSLATGHYEQYF
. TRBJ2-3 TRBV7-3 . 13 TGTGCCAGCAGCTTATATCGCACAGATACGCAGTATTTT CASSLYRTDTQYF
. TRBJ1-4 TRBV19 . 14 TGTGCCAGTAGCTCGGGCAGCGGTCGGGAAAAACTGTTTTTT CASSSGSGREKLFF
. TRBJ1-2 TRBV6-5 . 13 TGTGCCAGCAGTTACCGGAGGGTAGGTGCCTACACCTTC CASSYRRVGAYTF
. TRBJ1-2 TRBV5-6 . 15 TGTGCCAGCAGCGCGAGACAGGTGACCTTCTATGGCTACACCTTC CASSARQVTFYGYTF